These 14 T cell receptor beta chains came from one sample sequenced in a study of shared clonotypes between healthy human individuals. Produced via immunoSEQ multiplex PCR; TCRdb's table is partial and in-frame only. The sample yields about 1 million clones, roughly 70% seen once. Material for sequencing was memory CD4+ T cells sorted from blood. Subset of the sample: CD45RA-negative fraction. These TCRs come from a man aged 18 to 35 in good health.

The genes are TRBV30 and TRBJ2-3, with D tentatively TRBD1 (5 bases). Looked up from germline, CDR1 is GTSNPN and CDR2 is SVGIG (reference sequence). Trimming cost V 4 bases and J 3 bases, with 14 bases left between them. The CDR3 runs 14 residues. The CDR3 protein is CAWTQGLETDTQYF. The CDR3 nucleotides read TGTGCCTGGACCCAGGGATTAGAGACAGATACGCAGTATTTT.

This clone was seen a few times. CDR3: CASRPDRGAEAFF. The CDR3 DNA reads TGTGCCAGCCGTCCCGACAGGGGTGCTGAAGCTTTCTTT. This chain uses TRBV5-6 with TRBJ1-1; TRBD1 aligns across 8 bases. CDR3 length: 13 residues. Germline CDR1 reads SGHDT; CDR2 reads YYEEEE. Trimming cost V 7 bases and J 6 bases; bases outside gene matches: 8.

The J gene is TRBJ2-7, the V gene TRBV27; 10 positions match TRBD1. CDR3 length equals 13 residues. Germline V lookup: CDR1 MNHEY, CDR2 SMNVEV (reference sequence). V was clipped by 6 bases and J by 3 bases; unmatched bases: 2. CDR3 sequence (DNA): TGTGCCAGCAGCCGGGACAGGGGCTACGAGCAGTACTTC. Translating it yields CASSRDRGYEQYF.

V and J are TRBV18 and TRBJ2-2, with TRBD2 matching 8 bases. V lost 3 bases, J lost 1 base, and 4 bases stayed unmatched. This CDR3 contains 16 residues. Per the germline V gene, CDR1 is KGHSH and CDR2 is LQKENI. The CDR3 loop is CASSPGLGQNTGELFF. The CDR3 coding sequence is TGTGCCAGCTCACCGGGACTAGGTCAGAACACCGGGGAGCTGTTTTTT.

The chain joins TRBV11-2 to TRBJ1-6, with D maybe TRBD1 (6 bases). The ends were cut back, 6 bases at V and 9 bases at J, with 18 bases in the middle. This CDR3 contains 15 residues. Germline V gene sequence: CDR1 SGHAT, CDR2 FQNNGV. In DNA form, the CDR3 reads TGTGCCAGCAGTTCCGGCAGGGGTTCGGGTTCACCCCTCCACTTT. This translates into CASSSGRGSGSPLHF. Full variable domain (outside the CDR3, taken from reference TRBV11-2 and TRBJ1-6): EAGVAQSPRYKIIEKRQSVAFWCNPISGHATLYWYQQILGQGPKLLIQFQNNGVVDDSQLPKDRFSAERLKGVDSTLKIQPAKLEDSAVYLCASSSGRGSGSPLHFGNGTRLTVT.

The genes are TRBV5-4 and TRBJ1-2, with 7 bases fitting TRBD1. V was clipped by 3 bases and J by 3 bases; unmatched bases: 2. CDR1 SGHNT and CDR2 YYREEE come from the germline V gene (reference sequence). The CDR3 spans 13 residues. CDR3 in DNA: TGTGCCAGCAGCTCAGGGGGGGACTATGGCTACACCTTC. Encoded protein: CASSSGGDYGYTF.

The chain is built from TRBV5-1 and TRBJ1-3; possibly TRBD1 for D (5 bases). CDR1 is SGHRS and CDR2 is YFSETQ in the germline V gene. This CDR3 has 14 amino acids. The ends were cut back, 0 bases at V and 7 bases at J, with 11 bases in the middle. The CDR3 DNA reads TGCGCCAGCAGCTTGGGGCCAGGGACCAACACCATATATTTT. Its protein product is CASSLGPGTNTIYF.

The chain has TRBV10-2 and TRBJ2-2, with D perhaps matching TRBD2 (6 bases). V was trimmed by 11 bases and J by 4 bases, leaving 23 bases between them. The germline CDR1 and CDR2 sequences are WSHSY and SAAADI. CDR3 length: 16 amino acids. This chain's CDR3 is CAVREGGSGGTGELFF. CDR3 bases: TGCGCCGTCAGAGAAGGAGGGAGCGGAGGCACCGGGGAGCTGTTTTTT.

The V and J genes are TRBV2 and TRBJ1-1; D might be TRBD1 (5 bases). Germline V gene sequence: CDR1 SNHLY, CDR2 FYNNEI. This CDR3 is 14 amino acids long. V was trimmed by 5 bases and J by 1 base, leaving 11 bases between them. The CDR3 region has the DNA TGTGCCAGCAGTTTGATAGGGGAGAACACTGAAGCTTTCTTT. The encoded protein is CASSLIGENTEAFF.

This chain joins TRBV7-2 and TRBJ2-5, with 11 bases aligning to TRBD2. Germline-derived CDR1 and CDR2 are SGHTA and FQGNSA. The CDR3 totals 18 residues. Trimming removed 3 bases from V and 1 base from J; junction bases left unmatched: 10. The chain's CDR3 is CASSFGLAGGGTQETQYF. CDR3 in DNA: TGTGCCAGCAGCTTCGGACTAGCGGGTGGGGGCACCCAAGAGACCCAGTACTTC. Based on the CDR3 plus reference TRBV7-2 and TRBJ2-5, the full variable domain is GAGVSQSPSNKVTEKGKDVELRCDPISGHTALYWYRQSLGQGLEFLIYFQGNSAPDKSGLPSDRFSAERTGGSVSTLTIQRTQQEDSAVYLCASSFGLAGGGTQETQYFGPGTRLLVL.

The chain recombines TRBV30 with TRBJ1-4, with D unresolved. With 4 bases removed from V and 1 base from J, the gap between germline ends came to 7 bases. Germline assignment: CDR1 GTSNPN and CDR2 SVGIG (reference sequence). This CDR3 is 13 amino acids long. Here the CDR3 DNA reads TGTGCCTGGACCAGAGGAACTAATGAAAAACTGTTTTTT. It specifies CAWTRGTNEKLFF.

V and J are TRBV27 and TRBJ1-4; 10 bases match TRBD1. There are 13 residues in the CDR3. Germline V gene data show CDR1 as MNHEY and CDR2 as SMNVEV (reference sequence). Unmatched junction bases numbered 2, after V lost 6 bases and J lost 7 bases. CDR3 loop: CASRRTGGEKLFF. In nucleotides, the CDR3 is TGTGCCAGCAGGCGGACAGGGGGTGAAAAACTGTTTTTT.

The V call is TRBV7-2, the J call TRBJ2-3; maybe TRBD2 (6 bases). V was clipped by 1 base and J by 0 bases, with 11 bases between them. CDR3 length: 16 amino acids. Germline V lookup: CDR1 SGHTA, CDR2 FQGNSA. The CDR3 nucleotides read TGTGCCAGCAGCTTAGAGGCTAGCGTGAGCACAGATACGCAGTATTTT. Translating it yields CASSLEASVSTDTQYF.

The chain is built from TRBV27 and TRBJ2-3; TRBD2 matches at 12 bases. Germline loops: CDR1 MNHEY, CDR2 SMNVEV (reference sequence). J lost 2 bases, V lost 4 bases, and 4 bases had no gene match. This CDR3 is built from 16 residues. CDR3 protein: CASSSRTSGTTDTQYF. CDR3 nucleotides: TGTGCCAGCAGTTCCCGGACTAGCGGGACCACAGATACGCAGTATTTT.